The clone carrying this T cell receptor (beta chain) has ten or more counts. As yet, its antigen is unknown. The data originate from a study of T cells in Graves' hyperthyroidism and ophthalmopathy. Broader study findings: Researchers found most expanded thyroid clonotypes above 0.001 in blood as well.

It was RNA transcripts that yielded the amplified TCR beta CDR3 regions. The HTBI primer set drove a first-round RT-PCR of the TCR CDR3. MiXCR was run by TCRdb on the multiplex PCR reads, yielding one entry per CDR3 protein. The sample comprises approximately 740,000 distinct CDR3 sequences, around 15% of which are singletons, and 10% rests with the top ten. Germline V gives CDR1 SGHAT, CDR2 FQDESV (reference sequence). Trimming pared 7 bases from V and 7 bases from J, leaving 14 bases between. This CDR3 is 13 amino acids long. This TCR came from a young woman with Graves' hyperthyroidism. Material for sequencing was blood. The chain employs TRBV11-1 and TRBJ2-1; perhaps TRBD1 as D (6 bases). The CDR3 is CASMVRGRNEQFF. The CDR3 region has the DNA TGTGCCAGCATGGTCAGGGGTAGGAATGAGCAGTTCTTC. Full variable domain (rest looked up from reference TRBV11-1 and TRBJ2-1): EAEVAQSPRYKITEKSQAVAFWCDPISGHATLYWYRQILGQGPELLVQFQDESVVDDSQLPKDRFSAERLKGVDSTLKIQPAELGDSAMYLCASMVRGRNEQFFGPGTRLTVL.